This T cell receptor beta chain was identified during a study of T-cell memory formation after mild COVID-19. Per germline, CDR1 SQVTM and CDR2 ANQGSEA. This CDR3 is 17 amino acids long. The ends lost 0 bases at V and 3 bases at J; junction bases unmatched: 11. From the 5' RACE reads, TCRdb called clonotypes with MiXCR, one entry per CDR3 protein. Of 300,000 to 400,000 distinct CDR3 sequences listed, around 21% are singletons. The chain links TRBV29-1 to TRBJ1-1; 9 bases map to TRBD1. The source material was PBMCs or a T cell subset sorted from them (not recorded which). The receptor's source is an adult woman who had mild COVID-19 (a few samples of this study predate the infection). Cell type and time point are not known. CDR3 protein: CSVEDIGTGSSDTEAFF. The DNA for the CDR3 is TGCAGCGTTGAAGATATTGGGACAGGGTCTTCGGACACTGAAGCTTTCTTT.